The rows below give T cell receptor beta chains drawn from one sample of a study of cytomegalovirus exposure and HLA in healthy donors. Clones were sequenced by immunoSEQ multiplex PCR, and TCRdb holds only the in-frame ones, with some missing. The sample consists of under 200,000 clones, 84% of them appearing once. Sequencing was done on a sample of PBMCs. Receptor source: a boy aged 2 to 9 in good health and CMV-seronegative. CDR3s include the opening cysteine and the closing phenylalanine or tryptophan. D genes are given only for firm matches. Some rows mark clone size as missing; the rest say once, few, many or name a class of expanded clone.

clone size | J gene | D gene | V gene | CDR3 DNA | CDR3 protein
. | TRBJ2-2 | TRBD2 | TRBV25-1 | TGTGCCAGCAGTGAACTGGGGACTAGCGGGAGGACGATCGGGGAGCTGTTTTTT | CASSELGTSGRTIGELFF
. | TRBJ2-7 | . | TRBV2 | TGTGCCAGCAGTGAGTCGGTCGAGCAGTACTTC | CASSESVEQYF
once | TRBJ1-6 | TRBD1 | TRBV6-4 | TGTGCCAGCAGGACAGGGAGCTCCTATAATTCACCCCTCCACTTT | CASRTGSSYNSPLHF
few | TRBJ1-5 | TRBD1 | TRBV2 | TGTGCCACTACTGAGACAGGGGTCGAGCCCCAGCATTTT | CATTETGVEPQHF
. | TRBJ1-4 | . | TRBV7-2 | TGTGCCAGCAGCTTAGGAGAGCCTAATGAAAAACTGTTTTTT | CASSLGEPNEKLFF
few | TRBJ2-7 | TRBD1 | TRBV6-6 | TGTGCCAGCAGTTACTCGACAGGGGGCTACGAGCAGTACTTC | CASSYSTGGYEQYF
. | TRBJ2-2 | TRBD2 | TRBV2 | TGTGCCAGGAGGTCCTTGGGGACTAGGAACACCGGGGAGCTGTTTTTT | CARRSLGTRNTGELFF
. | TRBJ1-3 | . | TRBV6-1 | TGTGCCAGCAGTGAATGGGCAGACAGCTCTGGAAACACCATATATTTT | CASSEWADSSGNTIYF
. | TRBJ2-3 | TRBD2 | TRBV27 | TGTGCCAGCAGACGAGGGACTAGCGGGAGGAGCACAGATACGCAGTATTTT | CASRRGTSGRSTDTQYF
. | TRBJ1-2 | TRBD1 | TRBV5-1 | TGCGCCAGCAGCTTTGGGACAGACGTCAGCGATGGCTACACCTTC | CASSFGTDVSDGYTF
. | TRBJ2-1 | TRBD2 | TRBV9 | TGTGCCAGCAGCGTAGGAGGGAGCGGGAGGCCCTCCTACAATGAGCAGTTCTTC | CASSVGGSGRPSYNEQFF
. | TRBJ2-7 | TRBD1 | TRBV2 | TGTGCCAGCAGCTCAGCGACAGGGGGCAGATACGAGCAGTACTTC | CASSSATGGRYEQYF
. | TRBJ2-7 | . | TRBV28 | TGTGCCAGCAGTTCCCCAATAGTGGGAGCCCGGGGAGAGCAGTACTTC | CASSSPIVGARGEQYF
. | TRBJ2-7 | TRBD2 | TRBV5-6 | TGTGCCAGCAGGCGACTAGCGGGAGGGTACGAGCAGTACTTC | CASRRLAGGYEQYF
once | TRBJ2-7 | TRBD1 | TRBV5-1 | TGCGCCAGCAGCCGGGGACAGGGCTACGAGCAGTACTTC | CASSRGQGYEQYF
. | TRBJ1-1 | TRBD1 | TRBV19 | TGTGCCAGTAGCTTCGACAGGGCGAACACTGAAGCTTTCTTT | CASSFDRANTEAFF
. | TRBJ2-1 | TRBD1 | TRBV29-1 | TGCAGCGTTGAACTTGGGTGGCGACAGGGGGTTCCCTACAATGAGCAGTTCTTC | CSVELGWRQGVPYNEQFF
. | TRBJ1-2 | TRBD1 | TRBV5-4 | TGTGCCAGCAGCGAGGGACAGGGGGCCGACTATGGCTACACCTTC | CASSEGQGADYGYTF
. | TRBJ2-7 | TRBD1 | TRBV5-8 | TGTGCCAGTAGGCGACCCCGCCTCCGGGACAGCTCCTACGAGCAGTACTTC | CASRRPRLRDSSYEQYF
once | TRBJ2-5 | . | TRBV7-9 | TGTGCCAGCAGCCCCACGCGGGGACAAGAGACCCAGTACTTC | CASSPTRGQETQYF
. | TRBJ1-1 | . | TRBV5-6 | TGTGCCAGCCAAAGTGCCACTGGAGCTTTCTTT | CASQSATGAFF
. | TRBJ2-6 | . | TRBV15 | TGTGCCACCAGCAGAACGACGGAACCAGGCGTCCTGACTTTC | CATSRTTEPGVLTF
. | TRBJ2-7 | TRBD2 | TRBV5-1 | TGCGCCAGCAGCGCGTCGAGGCTAGCGGGAAACTACGAGCAGTACTTC | CASSASRLAGNYEQYF
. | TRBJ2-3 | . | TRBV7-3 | TGTGCCAGCAGCTTAACGTCGCAGGTGGGCACAGATACGCAGTATTTT | CASSLTSQVGTDTQYF
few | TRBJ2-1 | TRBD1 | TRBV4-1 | TGCGCCAGCAGCCAGGGACAGGGGGTGGACAATGAGCAGTTCTTC | CASSQGQGVDNEQFF
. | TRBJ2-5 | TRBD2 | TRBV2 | TGTGCCAGCAGGGGGACTAGCGGGAACCTCGTCATGTACTTC | CASRGTSGNLVMYF
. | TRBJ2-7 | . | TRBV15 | TGTGCCACCAGCAGAGTAGAGGGTGATACGCCCTACGAGCAGTACTTC | CATSRVEGDTPYEQYF
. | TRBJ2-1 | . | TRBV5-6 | TGTGCCAGCAGCGCGGCAGTTAGAATAAATGAGCAGTTCTTC | CASSAAVRINEQFF
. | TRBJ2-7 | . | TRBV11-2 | TGTGCCAGCAGCTTAGCACCAGGAAACTACGAGCAGTACTTC | CASSLAPGNYEQYF
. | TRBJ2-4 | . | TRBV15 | TGTGCCACCAGCATCACTACAGGGATTATGCGAAACATTCAGTACTTC | CATSITTGIMRNIQYF
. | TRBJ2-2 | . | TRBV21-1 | TGTGCCAGCAGCCTAAACACCGGGGAGCTGTTTTTT | CASSLNTGELFF
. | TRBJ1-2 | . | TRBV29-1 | TGCAGCGAGTTTGGGCCTCGTGGCTACACCTTC | CSEFGPRGYTF
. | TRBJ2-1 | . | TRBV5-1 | TGCGCCAGCAGCCCCAACTTAGATGAGCAGTTCTTC | CASSPNLDEQFF
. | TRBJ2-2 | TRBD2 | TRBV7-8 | TGTGCCAGCAGCCTCTTAGCGGGAGCGGACACCGGGGAGCTGTTTTTT | CASSLLAGADTGELFF
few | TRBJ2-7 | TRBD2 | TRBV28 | TGTGCCAGCAGTTTCCTTCGGACTAGCGGGAGCCAATACGAGCAGTACTTC | CASSFLRTSGSQYEQYF
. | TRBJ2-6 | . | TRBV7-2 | TGTGCCAGCAGCTCCTCAGGGTCCCCCCTCTCTTACGGGGCCAACGTCCTGACTTTC | CASSSSGSPLSYGANVLTF
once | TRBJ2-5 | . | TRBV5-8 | TGTGCCAGCAGCTTGGGATTTGGGGGCGGCGAGACCCAGTACTTC | CASSLGFGGGETQYF
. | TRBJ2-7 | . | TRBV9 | TGTGCCAGCAGCAATAACAGGGACGCATGGGAAAGGGGGTCCTACGAGCAGTACTTC | CASSNNRDAWERGSYEQYF
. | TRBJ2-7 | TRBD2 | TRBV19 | TGTGCCAGTAGTATATCAAGCGGGATCGCCTACGAGCAGTACTTC | CASSISSGIAYEQYF
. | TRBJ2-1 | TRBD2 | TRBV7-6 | TGTGCCAGCAGCTTGGCCTCTAGAGCGGGAGATGAGCAGTTCTTC | CASSLASRAGDEQFF
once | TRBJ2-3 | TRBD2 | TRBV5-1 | TGCGCCAGCAGCTTGCGGGAGGGTAGCACAGATACGCAGTATTTT | CASSLREGSTDTQYF
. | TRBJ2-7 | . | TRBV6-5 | TGTGCCAGCAGTTACTCGTGGAGGGTGCACGAGCAGTACTTC | CASSYSWRVHEQYF
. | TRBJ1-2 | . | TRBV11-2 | TGTGCCAGCAGTCACAAGGGGAGGATACATCCCTATGGCTACACCTTC | CASSHKGRIHPYGYTF
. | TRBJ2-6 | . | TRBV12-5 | TGTGCTAGTGAAGGGGGCTCTGGGGCCAACGTCCTGACTTTC | CASEGGSGANVLTF
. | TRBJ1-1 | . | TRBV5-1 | TGCGCCAGCAGCTGGACAGACACCAGAGGAACTGAAGCTTTCTTT | CASSWTDTRGTEAFF
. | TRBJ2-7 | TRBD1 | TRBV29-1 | TGCAGCGTTGAAGATGGGACAGGGGGCTACGAGCAGTACTTC | CSVEDGTGGYEQYF
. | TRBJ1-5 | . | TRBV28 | TGTGCCAGCAGTTTACGCGGGACCCTGCATGACAATCAGCCCCAGCATTTT | CASSLRGTLHDNQPQHF
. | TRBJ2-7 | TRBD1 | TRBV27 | TGTGCCAGCAGTAGGACAGGGGGCGCGCCCTACGAGCAGTACTTC | CASSRTGGAPYEQYF
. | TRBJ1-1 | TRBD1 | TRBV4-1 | TGCGCCAGCAGCCAAGGGCCAGGGGGAGCTTTCTTT | CASSQGPGGAFF
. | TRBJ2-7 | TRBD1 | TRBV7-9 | TGTGCCAGCAGCCCAGGGGGCCCAAGCTCCTACGAGCAGTACTTC | CASSPGGPSSYEQYF
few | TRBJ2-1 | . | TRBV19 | TGTGCCAGTAGAACCGGGACTTACAATGAGCAGTTCTTC | CASRTGTYNEQFF